The 6 T cell receptor beta chains below all came from one sample that was sequenced in a study of regulatory T cells in long-lasting Graves disease. Relying on iRepertoire HTBI primers and Arm-PCR of CDR3 regions, the team built TCR beta libraries. TCRdb analysed the multiplex PCR reads with MiXCR anew, one entry per CDR3 protein. The table lists about 320,000 distinct CDR3 sequences, 15% to 20% of them singletons. Time point defined: newly diagnosed GD, antithyroid drugs for less than 3 months. There was RNA extracted from PBMCs, and the TCR library was made from it. The sequenced sample was peripheral blood mononuclear cells (PBMCs), obtained at new diagnosis, from a patient treated with antithyroid drugs. These TCRs come from a female donor with Graves disease.

In its sample, this clonotype was seen many times. This chain links TRBV11-3 with TRBJ1-1; no clear D gene. This CDR3 comprises 13 residues. Germline V gene lookup returns CDR1 SGHNT and CDR2 YENEEA. V lost 1 base and J 6 bases, leaving 9 bases between the germline ends. In nucleotides, the CDR3 is TGTGCCAGCAGCTTAGTCGCGGTCGCTGAAGCTTTCTTT. Its protein is CASSLVAVAEAFF.

In this sample, this clonotype turned up many times. This rearrangement joins TRBV12-3 or TRBV12-4 to TRBJ1-2; 9 bases map to TRBD1. The CDR3 runs to 12 residues. The junction had 3 bases not matched to a gene; V was cut back by 6 bases and J by 7 bases. The CDR3 region is CASSQTGGGYTF. The CDR3 DNA is TGTGCCAGCAGCCAGACAGGGGGTGGCTACACCTTC.

In this sample, this clonotype turned up many times. The chain is built from TRBV5-1 and TRBJ1-1; D call uncertain. Germline V gene sequence: CDR1 SGHRS, CDR2 YFSETQ. Trimming pared 2 bases from V and 4 bases from J, leaving 24 bases between. The CDR3 length is 18 residues. The chain's CDR3 is CASSFLPRTSRGFTEAFF. CDR3 nucleotide sequence: TGCGCCAGCAGCTTTCTGCCCCGAACTTCAAGAGGGTTCACTGAAGCTTTCTTT.

This clonotype was seen a handful of times. V is TRBV12-5 and J is TRBJ1-1, with no clear D. The CDR3 contains 15 residues. CDR1 LGHNT and CDR2 FRNRAP come from the germline V gene. V lost 5 bases, J lost 0 bases, and 13 bases lay in between. The CDR3, as DNA: TGTGCTAGTGGTGACCCACTAGGGATGAACACTGAAGCTTTCTTT. It encodes CASGDPLGMNTEAFF.

About this clonotype itself: This could be a read error, since a much larger clone is one nucleotide away. The V call is TRBV5-1, the J call TRBJ1-3; 7 nucleotides match TRBD1. The CDR3 has 15 amino acids. CDR1 SGHRS and CDR2 YFSETQ come from the germline V gene. CDR3 nucleotides: TGCGCCAGCAGCTTCAGGACAGGCTCTGGAAACATCATATATTTT. Translated, it gives CASSFRTGSGNIIYF.

The sample holds many counts of this clonotype. V usage is TRBV30 and J usage is TRBJ1-4; possible D gene TRBD1, 5 bases. V was trimmed by 0 bases and J by 8 bases, leaving 16 bases between them. The CDR3 totals 15 residues. CDR1 is GTSNPN and CDR2 is SVGIG in the germline V gene (reference sequence). CDR3 loop: CAWSVRGGDREKLFF. The CDR3 DNA is TGTGCCTGGAGTGTACGGGGGGGGGATCGGGAAAAACTGTTTTTT.